This TCR beta chain was sequenced for a study of PD-1 blockade in mismatch repair-deficient tumors. Study as a whole: All were previously treated, progressing patients with over 9 mismatch repair-deficient cancer types.

Profiling relied on immunoSEQ multiplex PCR, and the TCRdb table lists in-frame clones only, not all of them. Of about 68,000 clones listed, around 80% are singletons. This clone was seen more than once but under ten times. Germline V gene data show CDR1 as SGHRS and CDR2 as YFSETQ. Trimming took 4 bases from V and 9 from J; bases not matched to a gene: 11. The CDR3 has 16 residues. The clonotype originates from an adult with mismatch repair-deficient cancer. The chain recombines TRBV5-1 with TRBJ2-1; 12 nucleotides agree with TRBD2. The sample consisted of peripheral blood, taken 2 weeks after starting pembrolizumab. This CDR3 is CASSPGVLAGGGEQFF. The CDR3 coding sequence is TGCGCCAGCAGCCCTGGGGTGCTAGCGGGAGGGGGTGAGCAGTTCTTC.